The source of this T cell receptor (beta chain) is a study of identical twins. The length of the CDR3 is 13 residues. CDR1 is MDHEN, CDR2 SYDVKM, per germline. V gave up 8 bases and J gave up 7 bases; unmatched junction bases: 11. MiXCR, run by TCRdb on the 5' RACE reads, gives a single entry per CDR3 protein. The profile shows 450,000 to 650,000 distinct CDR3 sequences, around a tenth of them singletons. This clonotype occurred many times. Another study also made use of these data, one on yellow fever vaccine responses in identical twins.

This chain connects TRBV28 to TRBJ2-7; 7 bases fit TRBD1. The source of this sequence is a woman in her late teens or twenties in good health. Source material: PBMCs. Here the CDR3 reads CASLAGTVREQYF. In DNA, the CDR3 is TGTGCCAGCCTCGCCGGGACAGTTCGGGAGCAGTACTTC.